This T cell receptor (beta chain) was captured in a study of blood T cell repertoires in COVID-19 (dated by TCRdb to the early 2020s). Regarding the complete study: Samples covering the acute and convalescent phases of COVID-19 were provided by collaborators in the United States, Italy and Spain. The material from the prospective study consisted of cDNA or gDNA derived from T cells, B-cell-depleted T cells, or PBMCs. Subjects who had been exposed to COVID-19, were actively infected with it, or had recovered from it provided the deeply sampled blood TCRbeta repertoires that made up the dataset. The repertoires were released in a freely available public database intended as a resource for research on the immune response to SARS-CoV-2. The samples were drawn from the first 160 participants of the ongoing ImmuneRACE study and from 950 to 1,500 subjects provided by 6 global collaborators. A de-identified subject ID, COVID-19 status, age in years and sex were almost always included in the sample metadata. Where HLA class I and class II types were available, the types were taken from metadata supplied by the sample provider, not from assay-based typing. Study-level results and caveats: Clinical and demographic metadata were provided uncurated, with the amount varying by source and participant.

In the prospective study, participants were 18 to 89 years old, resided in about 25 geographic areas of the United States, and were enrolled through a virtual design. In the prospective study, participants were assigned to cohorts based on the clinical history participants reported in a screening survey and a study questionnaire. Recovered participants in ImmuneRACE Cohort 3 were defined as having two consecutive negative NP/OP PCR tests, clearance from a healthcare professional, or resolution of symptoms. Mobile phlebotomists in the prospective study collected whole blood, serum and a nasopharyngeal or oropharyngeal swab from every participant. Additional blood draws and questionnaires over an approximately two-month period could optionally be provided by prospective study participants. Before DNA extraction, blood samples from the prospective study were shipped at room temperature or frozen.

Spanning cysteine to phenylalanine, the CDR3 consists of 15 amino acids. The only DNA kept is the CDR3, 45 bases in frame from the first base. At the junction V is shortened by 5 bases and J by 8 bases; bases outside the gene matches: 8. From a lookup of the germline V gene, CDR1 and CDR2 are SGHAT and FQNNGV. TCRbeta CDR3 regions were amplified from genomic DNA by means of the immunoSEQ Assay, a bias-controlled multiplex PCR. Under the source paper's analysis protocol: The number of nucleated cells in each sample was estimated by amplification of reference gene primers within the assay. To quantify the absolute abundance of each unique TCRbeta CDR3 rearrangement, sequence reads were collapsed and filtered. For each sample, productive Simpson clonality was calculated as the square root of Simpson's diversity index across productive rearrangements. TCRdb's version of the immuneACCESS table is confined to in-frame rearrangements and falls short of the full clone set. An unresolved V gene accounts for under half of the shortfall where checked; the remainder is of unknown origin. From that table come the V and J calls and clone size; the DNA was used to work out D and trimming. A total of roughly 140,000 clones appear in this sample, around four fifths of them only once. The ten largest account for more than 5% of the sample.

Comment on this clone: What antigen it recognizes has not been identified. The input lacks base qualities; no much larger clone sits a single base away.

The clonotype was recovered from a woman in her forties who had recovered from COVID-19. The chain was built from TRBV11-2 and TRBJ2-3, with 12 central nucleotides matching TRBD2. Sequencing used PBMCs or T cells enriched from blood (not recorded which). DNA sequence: TGTGCCAGCAGCATCCTAGCGGGGGGGCCCAGTACGCAGTATTTT. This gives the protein CASSILAGGPSTQYF.